The source of this T cell receptor beta chain is a study of CD8 T cells in ankylosing spondylitis. By quantitative 5'-RACE with molecular barcodes, the TCR beta libraries were made. TCRdb reanalysed the 5' RACE reads using MiXCR and keeps one entry per CDR3 protein. Of about 30,000 distinct CDR3 sequences in the sample, nearly 5.5% were seen once. V lost 6 bases and J 2 bases, leaving 20 bases between the germline ends. The CDR3 totals 16 residues. Germline V gene lookup returns CDR1 SGDLS and CDR2 YYNGEE. In this sample, this clonotype turned up many times. Its antigen is still unknown. Overall study results and limits: Reportedly, disease-linked clones are significantly enriched in ankylosing spondylitis patients' matched synovial fluid. One TCR beta motif, made up of seven to nine highly homologous variants, appeared characteristic of ankylosing spondylitis blood. Previous work reported some of these motif variants in the synovial fluid and blood of reactive arthritis.

The receptor was derived from a female donor with ankylosing spondylitis or in good health (not recorded which). The chain is built from TRBV9 and TRBJ2-5; D might be TRBD2 (6 bases). Sequencing was done on a sample of blood, either unsorted or a sorted T cell fraction (not recorded which). The CDR3 region is CASNLRGSGAQETQYF. The CDR3 DNA is TGTGCCAGCAACCTAAGGGGTAGCGGAGCTCAAGAGACCCAGTACTTC.